This is a list of T cell receptor beta chains from one sample in a study of T cell repertoires in cytomegalovirus infection. Their target antigens are unknown. Each CDR3 protein gets one entry after TCRdb re-called the reads with MiXCR. The sample has approximately 220,000 distinct CDR3 sequences, approximately 40% seen once; the top ten hold roughly three fifths. The sample here was CD8+ T cells from cultured PBMCs, taken from culture after CMV antigen stimulation. These receptors came from a human donor in good health (CMV status not recorded). Some clones in this sample may be carry-over from other donors' samples. The conserved cysteine and the conserved F or W are not part of the CDR3 here. A D gene is named only where the DNA matches it firmly.

j_call: TRBJ1-1
d_call: NA
cdr3_length: 12
v_call: TRBV6-5
cdr3_aa: ASSSPWEGTEAF

j_call: TRBJ2-7
d_call: NA
cdr3_length: 11
v_call: TRBV9
cdr3_aa: ASSVEWAGEQY

j_call: TRBJ2-1
d_call: NA
cdr3_length: 10
v_call: TRBV12-3/TRBV12-4
cdr3_aa: ASRYPGLEQF

j_call: TRBJ2-1
d_call: TRBD2
cdr3_length: 15
v_call: TRBV11-3
cdr3_aa: ASSLDLKGGPPNEQF

j_call: TRBJ1-2
d_call: TRBD1
cdr3_length: 13
v_call: TRBV12-3/TRBV12-4
cdr3_aa: ASSRQGMGNYGYT

j_call: TRBJ2-7
d_call: TRBD2
cdr3_length: 12
v_call: TRBV27
cdr3_aa: ASSPSGTSYEQY

j_call: TRBJ2-5
d_call: NA
cdr3_length: 10
v_call: TRBV7-8
cdr3_aa: ASSSSRETQY

j_call: TRBJ1-1
d_call: NA
cdr3_length: 11
v_call: TRBV12-3/TRBV12-4
cdr3_aa: ASSPRLNTEAF

j_call: TRBJ2-1
d_call: NA
cdr3_length: 12
v_call: TRBV6-6
cdr3_aa: ASSYSRVYNEQF

j_call: TRBJ2-3
d_call: NA
cdr3_length: 18
v_call: TRBV11-2
cdr3_aa: ASSSVPARRYSGFTDTQY

j_call: TRBJ1-3
d_call: NA
cdr3_length: 14
v_call: TRBV7-8
cdr3_aa: ASSLETEGSGNTIY

j_call: TRBJ1-2
d_call: TRBD1
cdr3_length: 10
v_call: TRBV7-2
cdr3_aa: ASSWTGVGYT

j_call: TRBJ1-5
d_call: NA
cdr3_length: 13
v_call: TRBV28
cdr3_aa: ASSSGTASNQPQH

j_call: TRBJ1-1
d_call: TRBD1
cdr3_length: 12
v_call: TRBV27
cdr3_aa: ASLGQGIGTEAF

j_call: TRBJ2-2
d_call: NA
cdr3_length: 12
v_call: TRBV12-3/TRBV12-4
cdr3_aa: ASSSSPKTGELF

j_call: TRBJ1-2
d_call: NA
cdr3_length: 10
v_call: TRBV11-2
cdr3_aa: AGEEEESGYT

j_call: TRBJ1-1
d_call: TRBD1
cdr3_length: 13
v_call: TRBV7-4
cdr3_aa: ASTGPGQAPGRAF

j_call: TRBJ2-7
d_call: TRBD1
cdr3_length: 13
v_call: TRBV28
cdr3_aa: ASSSWGQGSYEQY

j_call: TRBJ2-1
d_call: NA
cdr3_length: 13
v_call: TRBV19
cdr3_aa: ASSILTKSGNEQF

j_call: TRBJ1-1
d_call: NA
cdr3_length: 11
v_call: TRBV7-2
cdr3_aa: ASSLGIRDDDF

j_call: TRBJ2-1
d_call: NA
cdr3_length: 11
v_call: TRBV7-2
cdr3_aa: ASSLGGRGEQF

j_call: TRBJ2-7
d_call: NA
cdr3_length: 14
v_call: TRBV20-1
cdr3_aa: SAKGEQGRPTYEQY

j_call: TRBJ1-5
d_call: NA
cdr3_length: 12
v_call: TRBV18
cdr3_aa: ASSTGDNNQPQH

j_call: TRBJ2-4
d_call: TRBD1
cdr3_length: 14
v_call: TRBV7-2
cdr3_aa: ASSTPGGLAKNIQY

j_call: TRBJ2-1
d_call: NA
cdr3_length: 13
v_call: TRBV28
cdr3_aa: ASSFESDSYNEQF

j_call: TRBJ2-3
d_call: NA
cdr3_length: 14
v_call: TRBV5-3
cdr3_aa: ASSLSMGLGTDTQY

j_call: TRBJ1-1
d_call: NA
cdr3_length: 10
v_call: TRBV12-3/TRBV12-4
cdr3_aa: ASSYTGRQAF

j_call: TRBJ1-3
d_call: NA
cdr3_length: 15
v_call: TRBV7-2
cdr3_aa: ASSLRQPPASGNTIY

j_call: TRBJ2-7
d_call: NA
cdr3_length: 13
v_call: TRBV11-2
cdr3_aa: ASSLDLAGVREQY

j_call: TRBJ2-5
d_call: NA
cdr3_length: 13
v_call: TRBV6-6
cdr3_aa: ASSYSQRDQETQY

j_call: TRBJ2-5
d_call: TRBD2
cdr3_length: 12
v_call: TRBV6-1
cdr3_aa: ASRLAGVQETQY

j_call: TRBJ1-1
d_call: TRBD1
cdr3_length: 13
v_call: TRBV6-5
cdr3_aa: ATRDWGDSLTEAF

j_call: TRBJ2-7
d_call: NA
cdr3_length: 10
v_call: TRBV4-2
cdr3_aa: ASSQDNHEQY

j_call: TRBJ1-1
d_call: NA
cdr3_length: 14
v_call: TRBV10-3
cdr3_aa: AISESPARWGTEAF

j_call: TRBJ2-1
d_call: NA
cdr3_length: 10
v_call: TRBV7-3
cdr3_aa: ASRGFGDEQF

j_call: TRBJ1-5
d_call: NA
cdr3_length: 13
v_call: TRBV11-2
cdr3_aa: ASSEGGGLNQPQH

j_call: TRBJ2-3
d_call: TRBD2
cdr3_length: 11
v_call: TRBV9
cdr3_aa: ASTREGADTQY

j_call: TRBJ2-7
d_call: NA
cdr3_length: 12
v_call: TRBV7-2
cdr3_aa: ASSPFGGTYEQY

j_call: TRBJ2-1
d_call: NA
cdr3_length: 11
v_call: TRBV7-2
cdr3_aa: ASSLALGGEQF

j_call: TRBJ1-2
d_call: NA
cdr3_length: 15
v_call: TRBV6-1
cdr3_aa: ASSEARVGTFRYGYT

j_call: TRBJ1-1
d_call: NA
cdr3_length: 10
v_call: TRBV12-5
cdr3_aa: ASGLQGTEAF

j_call: TRBJ2-6
d_call: NA
cdr3_length: 14
v_call: TRBV6-5
cdr3_aa: ASSRLLGTRANVLT

j_call: TRBJ2-1
d_call: NA
cdr3_length: 10
v_call: TRBV5-5
cdr3_aa: ASSSSRDEQF

j_call: TRBJ1-3
d_call: NA
cdr3_length: 13
v_call: TRBV7-6
cdr3_aa: ASSLGPGAGNTIY

j_call: TRBJ2-1
d_call: TRBD2
cdr3_length: 15
v_call: TRBV2
cdr3_aa: ASSEAHSGRPYNEQF

j_call: TRBJ2-1
d_call: NA
cdr3_length: 11
v_call: TRBV27
cdr3_aa: ASSLGFDNEQF

j_call: TRBJ1-5
d_call: NA
cdr3_length: 12
v_call: TRBV29-1
cdr3_aa: SVARGGGNQPQH

j_call: TRBJ2-1
d_call: NA
cdr3_length: 10
v_call: TRBV28
cdr3_aa: ASSYIRNEQF

j_call: TRBJ1-2
d_call: NA
cdr3_length: 11
v_call: TRBV7-4
cdr3_aa: ASSLEGNYGYT

j_call: TRBJ1-1
d_call: TRBD1
cdr3_length: 13
v_call: TRBV11-1
cdr3_aa: ASSLADRGNTEAF

j_call: TRBJ2-1
d_call: NA
cdr3_length: 13
v_call: TRBV9
cdr3_aa: ASSPSDRHYNEQF

j_call: TRBJ2-3
d_call: TRBD2
cdr3_length: 11
v_call: TRBV27
cdr3_aa: ASGRGRTDTQY

j_call: TRBJ2-1
d_call: TRBD2
cdr3_length: 14
v_call: TRBV11-2
cdr3_aa: ASSPARGSAYNEQF

j_call: TRBJ1-1
d_call: NA
cdr3_length: 14
v_call: TRBV7-8
cdr3_aa: ASSLLAGAGNTEAF

j_call: TRBJ1-1
d_call: NA
cdr3_length: 10
v_call: TRBV20-1
cdr3_aa: SAVGGGTEAF

j_call: TRBJ2-4
d_call: NA
cdr3_length: 13
v_call: TRBV11-2
cdr3_aa: ASSRSGSAKNIQY

j_call: TRBJ1-2
d_call: NA
cdr3_length: 12
v_call: TRBV7-9
cdr3_aa: ASSFAEGSYGYT

j_call: TRBJ1-1
d_call: NA
cdr3_length: 11
v_call: TRBV10-3
cdr3_aa: AISETADTEAF

j_call: TRBJ2-1
d_call: TRBD2
cdr3_length: 12
v_call: TRBV5-1
cdr3_aa: ASSYTGGGDEQF

j_call: TRBJ2-2
d_call: NA
cdr3_length: 14
v_call: TRBV6-5
cdr3_aa: ASSYVGGPNTGELF